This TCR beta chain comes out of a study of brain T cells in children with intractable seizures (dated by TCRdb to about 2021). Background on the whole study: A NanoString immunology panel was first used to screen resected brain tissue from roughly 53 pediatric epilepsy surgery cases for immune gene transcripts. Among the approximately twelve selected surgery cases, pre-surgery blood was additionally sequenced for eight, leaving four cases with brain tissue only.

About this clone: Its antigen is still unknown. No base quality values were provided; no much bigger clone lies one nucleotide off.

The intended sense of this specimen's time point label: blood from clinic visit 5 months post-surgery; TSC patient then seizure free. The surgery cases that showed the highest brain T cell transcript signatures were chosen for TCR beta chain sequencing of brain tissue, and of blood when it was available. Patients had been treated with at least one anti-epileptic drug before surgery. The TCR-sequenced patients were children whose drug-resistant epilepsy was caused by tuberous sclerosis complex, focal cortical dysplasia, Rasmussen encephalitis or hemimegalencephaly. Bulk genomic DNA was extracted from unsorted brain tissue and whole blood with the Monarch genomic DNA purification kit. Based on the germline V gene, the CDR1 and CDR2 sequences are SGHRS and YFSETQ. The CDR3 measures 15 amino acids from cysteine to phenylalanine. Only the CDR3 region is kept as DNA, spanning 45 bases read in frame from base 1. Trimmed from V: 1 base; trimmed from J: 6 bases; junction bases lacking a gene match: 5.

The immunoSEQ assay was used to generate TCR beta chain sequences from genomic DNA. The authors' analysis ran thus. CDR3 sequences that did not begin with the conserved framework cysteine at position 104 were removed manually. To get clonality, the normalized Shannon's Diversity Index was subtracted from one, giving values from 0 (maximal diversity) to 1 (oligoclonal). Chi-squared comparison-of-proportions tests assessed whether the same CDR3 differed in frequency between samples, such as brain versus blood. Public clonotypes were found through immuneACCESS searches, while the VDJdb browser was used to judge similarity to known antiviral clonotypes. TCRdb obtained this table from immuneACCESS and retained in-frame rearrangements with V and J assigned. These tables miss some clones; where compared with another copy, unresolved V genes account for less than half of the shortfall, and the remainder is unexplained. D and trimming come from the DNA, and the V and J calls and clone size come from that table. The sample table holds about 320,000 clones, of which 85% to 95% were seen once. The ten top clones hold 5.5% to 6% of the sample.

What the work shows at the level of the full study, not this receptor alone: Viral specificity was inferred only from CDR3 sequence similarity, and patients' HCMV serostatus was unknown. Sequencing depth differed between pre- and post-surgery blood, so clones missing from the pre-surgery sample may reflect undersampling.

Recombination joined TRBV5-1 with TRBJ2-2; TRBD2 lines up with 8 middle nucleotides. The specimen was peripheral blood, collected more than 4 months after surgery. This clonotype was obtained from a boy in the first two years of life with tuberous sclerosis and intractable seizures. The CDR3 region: CASSLRAGGPGELFF. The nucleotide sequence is TGCGCCAGCAGCTTGAGGGCGGGGGGACCCGGGGAGCTGTTTTTT.